This T cell receptor (beta chain) stems from a study of blood T cell repertoires in COVID-19. Turning to the study itself: Acute and convalescent COVID-19 samples came from the United States, Italy and Spain.

Details on this clone: The junction does not match germline at one end; this may be a read error.

The CDR3 is made up of 13 amino acids. In the authors' workflow: Quantification of nucleated cells was approximated via reference gene primer amplification. Clones were sequenced by immunoSEQ multiplex PCR, and TCRdb holds only the in-frame ones, with some missing. That table supplies the V and J calls and clone size; D and trimming were determined from the DNA. The sample records some 300,000 clones, around 87% being singletons. The sequencing input was peripheral blood. This clonotype was obtained from a woman aged 40-49 years with COVID-19, enrolled during active disease. This rearrangement joins TRBV12-3 or TRBV12-4 to TRBJ2-7, with 13 nucleotides matching TRBD2. The CDR3 protein is CASSSGLAGAPHF. The CDR3 DNA sequence: TGTGCCAGCAGTTCCGGACTAGCGGGAGCCCCCCACTTC.